A selection of T cell receptor beta chains follows, all from one sample in a study of beta chain features in type 1 diabetes. Some clones are missing from TCRdb's copy, which holds only in-frame ones; the method was immunoSEQ multiplex PCR. The table includes some 330,000 clones, about 10% detected once. Source material: naive CD4+ T cells from blood. Receptors originate from a woman aged 25 to 39 in good health. CDR3s include the opening cysteine and the closing phenylalanine or tryptophan.

>TRBJ2-2|14|TRBV5-1
CASRTSVNTGELFF
>TRBJ2-7|15|TRBV4-3
CASSQGGLPSYEQYF
>TRBJ2-1|16|TRBV18
CASSPGPSGTYNEQFF
>TRBJ2-7|12|TRBV7-9
CASSLAIYEQYF
>TRBJ2-7|14|TRBV7-2
CASSLGTGSGEQYF
>TRBJ1-4|15|TRBV2
CASSETGLANEKLFF
>TRBJ2-2|16|TRBV7-3
CASSLSSGANTGELFF
>TRBJ1-5|14|TRBV6-1
CASSDRDIRKPQHF
>TRBJ2-2|14|TRBV6-4
CASSRDRNTGELFF
>TRBJ1-2|14|TRBV9
CAEGGREGYYGYTF
>TRBJ2-5|16|TRBV29-1
CSVGAGGGEVQETQYF
>TRBJ2-7|14|TRBV4-3
CASSQTGGPYEQYF
>TRBJ2-3|15|TRBV11-1
CASSLTGGAWNTQYF
>TRBJ2-1|14|TRBV19
CASSIRQIYNEQFF
>TRBJ1-1|15|TRBV25-1
CASSDSGRADGEAFF
>TRBJ2-7|13|TRBV15
CATGGTMTYEQYF
>TRBJ2-3|15|TRBV29-1
CSGGRLAETTDTQYF
>TRBJ2-1|16|TRBV6-5
CASSSDRSPPYNEQFF
>TRBJ1-4|13|TRBV18
CASWAGQNEKLFF
>TRBJ2-1|16|TRBV5-1
CASSSQTSSSYNEQFF
>TRBJ2-4|14|TRBV9
CASSVGLAKNIQYF
>TRBJ2-5|16|TRBV5-1
CASSLVQGRDLETQYF
>TRBJ2-7|13|TRBV2
CASAGTESYEQYF
>TRBJ2-7|14|TRBV30
CAWRLGTGAYEQYF
>TRBJ1-5|15|TRBV9
CASSVAGTAGQPQHF
>TRBJ2-4|15|TRBV7-2
CASSLEMYPQNIQYF
>TRBJ2-5|11|TRBV6-5
CASSFGETQYF
>TRBJ2-2|17|TRBV4-2
CASSQGVSGVRTGELFF
>TRBJ2-5|15|TRBV6-5
CASSYGQGYEETQYF